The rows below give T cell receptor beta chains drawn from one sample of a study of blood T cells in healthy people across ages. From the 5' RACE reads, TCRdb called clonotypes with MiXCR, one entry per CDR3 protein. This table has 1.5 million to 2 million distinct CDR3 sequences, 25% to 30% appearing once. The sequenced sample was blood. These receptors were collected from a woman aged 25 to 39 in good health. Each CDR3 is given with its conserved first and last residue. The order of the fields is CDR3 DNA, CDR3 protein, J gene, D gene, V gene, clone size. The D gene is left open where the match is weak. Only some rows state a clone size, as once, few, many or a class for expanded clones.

cdr3_nt: TGTGCCAGCAGCGTAGAAGGGACAGTTGGAAGTGGCTACACCTTC; cdr3_aa: CASSVEGTVGSGYTF; j_call: TRBJ1-2; d_call: TRBD1; v_call: TRBV9; clone_size: few
cdr3_nt: TGTGCCAGCAGCACCCGGACTATCAACACCGGGGAGCTGTTTTTT; cdr3_aa: CASSTRTINTGELFF; j_call: TRBJ2-2; d_call: NA; v_call: TRBV7-2; clone_size: few
cdr3_nt: TGTGCCAGCAGCCAAGATACTAGCGGGGGTCTCACAGATACGCAGTATTTT; cdr3_aa: CASSQDTSGGLTDTQYF; j_call: TRBJ2-3; d_call: TRBD2; v_call: TRBV4-2; clone_size: NA
cdr3_nt: TGTGCCAGCACCGGAGGCGATGAGCAGTTCTTC; cdr3_aa: CASTGGDEQFF; j_call: TRBJ2-1; d_call: NA; v_call: TRBV28; clone_size: many
cdr3_nt: TGTGCCAGCAGCTTAACAAAAGAGCAGTTCTTC; cdr3_aa: CASSLTKEQFF; j_call: TRBJ2-1; d_call: NA; v_call: TRBV7-8; clone_size: NA
cdr3_nt: TGCGCCAGCAGCTTGTGGGGACAGACTAATGAAAAACTGTTTTTT; cdr3_aa: CASSLWGQTNEKLFF; j_call: TRBJ1-4; d_call: TRBD1; v_call: TRBV5-1; clone_size: few
cdr3_nt: TGTGCCAGCAGCCCTCAGACTAGCGGGAGTTTAATGGATACGCAGTATTTT; cdr3_aa: CASSPQTSGSLMDTQYF; j_call: TRBJ2-3; d_call: TRBD2; v_call: TRBV7-2; clone_size: few
cdr3_nt: TGCGCCAGCAGCACGGGGGCCGTAAGCTCTGGAAACACCATATATTTT; cdr3_aa: CASSTGAVSSGNTIYF; j_call: TRBJ1-3; d_call: NA; v_call: TRBV5-1; clone_size: NA
cdr3_nt: TGTGCCAGCAGCGTCAGGCACCTCACAGATACGCAGTATTTT; cdr3_aa: CASSVRHLTDTQYF; j_call: TRBJ2-3; d_call: NA; v_call: TRBV3-1; clone_size: NA
cdr3_nt: TGCAGTGCTAGCGCTGAAGAGACCCAGTACTTC; cdr3_aa: CSASAEETQYF; j_call: TRBJ2-5; d_call: NA; v_call: TRBV20-1; clone_size: many
cdr3_nt: TGTGCCAGCAGCGTAGAAGGGTCGGTGGCAGATACGCAGTATTTT; cdr3_aa: CASSVEGSVADTQYF; j_call: TRBJ2-3; d_call: NA; v_call: TRBV9; clone_size: few
cdr3_nt: TGTGCCAGCAGTGACCAACCTCTAGCGAGAGGTGAGAATGAGCAGTTCTTC; cdr3_aa: CASSDQPLARGENEQFF; j_call: TRBJ2-1; d_call: NA; v_call: TRBV25-1; clone_size: NA
cdr3_nt: TGTGCCAGCAGCCGGGCTTTAGCGGGAAGGGCGACTTACGAGCAGTACTTC; cdr3_aa: CASSRALAGRATYEQYF; j_call: TRBJ2-7; d_call: TRBD2; v_call: TRBV7-2; clone_size: few
cdr3_nt: TGCAGTGCTAGAGATGGGGATGGCTACACCTTC; cdr3_aa: CSARDGDGYTF; j_call: TRBJ1-2; d_call: NA; v_call: TRBV29-1; clone_size: many
cdr3_nt: TGCAGTGCGCAAAGGGGACTTGGCTATGGCTACACCTTC; cdr3_aa: CSAQRGLGYGYTF; j_call: TRBJ1-2; d_call: NA; v_call: TRBV20-1; clone_size: NA
cdr3_nt: TGTGCCAGCAGCTTAATGCAGGCTCGGGGCTACACCTTC; cdr3_aa: CASSLMQARGYTF; j_call: TRBJ1-2; d_call: NA; v_call: TRBV11-2; clone_size: NA
cdr3_nt: TGCGCCGGCAGCCAGGCTGAGTGGGACCGAAGAACTGAAGCTTTCTTT; cdr3_aa: CAGSQAEWDRRTEAFF; j_call: TRBJ1-1; d_call: NA; v_call: TRBV4-3; clone_size: few
cdr3_nt: TGTGCCAGCAGCTTAGATGCGGGGGCACTTTACGAGCAGTACTTC; cdr3_aa: CASSLDAGALYEQYF; j_call: TRBJ2-7; d_call: NA; v_call: TRBV7-9; clone_size: few
cdr3_nt: TGTGCCAGCAGCCTTCAGGGGGCCCTCCCCTACGAGCAGTACTTC; cdr3_aa: CASSLQGALPYEQYF; j_call: TRBJ2-7; d_call: TRBD1; v_call: TRBV3-1; clone_size: NA
cdr3_nt: TGTGCCAGCAGCGTAGCCTCGATGGGGAAGCAGTACTTC; cdr3_aa: CASSVASMGKQYF; j_call: TRBJ2-5; d_call: NA; v_call: TRBV9; clone_size: few
cdr3_nt: TGTGCCAGCAGTTTGATAGCGGGAGATTTAGAGACCCAGTACTTC; cdr3_aa: CASSLIAGDLETQYF; j_call: TRBJ2-5; d_call: TRBD2; v_call: TRBV27; clone_size: NA
cdr3_nt: TGTGCCACCAGCAGACCCGGGACTCCTTACGAGCAGTACTTC; cdr3_aa: CATSRPGTPYEQYF; j_call: TRBJ2-7; d_call: NA; v_call: TRBV15; clone_size: NA
cdr3_nt: TGTGCCAGCAGCTTATCAAACCCCGGGGAGCTGTTTTTT; cdr3_aa: CASSLSNPGELFF; j_call: TRBJ2-2; d_call: NA; v_call: TRBV7-4; clone_size: few
cdr3_nt: TGTGCCAACAGCCACCAAGCGGGACAGTCCTCCTACGAGCAGTACTTC; cdr3_aa: CANSHQAGQSSYEQYF; j_call: TRBJ2-7; d_call: NA; v_call: TRBV4-2; clone_size: few
cdr3_nt: TGTGCCAGCAGTTTCGGGGGGTATAACTATGGCTACACCTTC; cdr3_aa: CASSFGGYNYGYTF; j_call: TRBJ1-2; d_call: NA; v_call: TRBV12-3/TRBV12-4; clone_size: NA
cdr3_nt: TGCGCCAGCAGCCAAGACGGACGTTCCGAGAATGAGCAGTTCTTC; cdr3_aa: CASSQDGRSENEQFF; j_call: TRBJ2-1; d_call: NA; v_call: TRBV4-3; clone_size: few
cdr3_nt: TGCAGTGCCACCGGGTCCGCGCACTACAATGAGCAGTTCTTC; cdr3_aa: CSATGSAHYNEQFF; j_call: TRBJ2-1; d_call: NA; v_call: TRBV20-1; clone_size: NA
cdr3_nt: TGCAGCGTGGAGGACAGGGGTGGGGAGACCCAGTACTTC; cdr3_aa: CSVEDRGGETQYF; j_call: TRBJ2-5; d_call: TRBD1; v_call: TRBV29-1; clone_size: many
cdr3_nt: TGCAGCGTTGATCGGACAGGGTGGTTCGAGACCCAGTACTTC; cdr3_aa: CSVDRTGWFETQYF; j_call: TRBJ2-5; d_call: TRBD1; v_call: TRBV29-1; clone_size: many
cdr3_nt: TGTGCCAGCAGCCCCCAGGGGAGCAATGAGCAGTTCTTC; cdr3_aa: CASSPQGSNEQFF; j_call: TRBJ2-1; d_call: NA; v_call: TRBV12-3/TRBV12-4; clone_size: many
cdr3_nt: TGTGCCAGCAGCTTAGCGACCCCTGAAGGCGGCGCCATATATTTT; cdr3_aa: CASSLATPEGGAIYF; j_call: TRBJ1-3; d_call: NA; v_call: TRBV7-9; clone_size: NA
cdr3_nt: TGTGCCAGCAGCTTAGAGGGTCTTCAGCCCCAGCATTTT; cdr3_aa: CASSLEGLQPQHF; j_call: TRBJ1-5; d_call: NA; v_call: TRBV7-2; clone_size: few
cdr3_nt: TGTGCCAGCAGCCTGCGGGACAGGGGTGGAAACTATGGCTACACCTTC; cdr3_aa: CASSLRDRGGNYGYTF; j_call: TRBJ1-2; d_call: TRBD1; v_call: TRBV7-9; clone_size: NA
cdr3_nt: TGTGCCAGCTCACCACCTGGCTTAGCCAAAAACATTCAGTACTTC; cdr3_aa: CASSPPGLAKNIQYF; j_call: TRBJ2-4; d_call: NA; v_call: TRBV18; clone_size: many
cdr3_nt: TGCAGTGCTAGTCTCGTTGTAGGCAGGGGAGATTATGGCTACACCTTC; cdr3_aa: CSASLVVGRGDYGYTF; j_call: TRBJ1-2; d_call: NA; v_call: TRBV20-1; clone_size: NA